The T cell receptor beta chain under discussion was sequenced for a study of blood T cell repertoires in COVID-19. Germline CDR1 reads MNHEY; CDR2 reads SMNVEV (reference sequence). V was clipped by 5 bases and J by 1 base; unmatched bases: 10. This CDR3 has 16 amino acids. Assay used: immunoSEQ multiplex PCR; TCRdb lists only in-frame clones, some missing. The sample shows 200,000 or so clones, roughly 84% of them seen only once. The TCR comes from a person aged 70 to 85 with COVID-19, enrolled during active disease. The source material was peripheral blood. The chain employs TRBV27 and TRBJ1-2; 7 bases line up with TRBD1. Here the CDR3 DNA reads TGTGCCAGCAGTCCGGGACAGTTTATCCGTAACTATGGCTACACCTTC. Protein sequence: CASSPGQFIRNYGYTF.